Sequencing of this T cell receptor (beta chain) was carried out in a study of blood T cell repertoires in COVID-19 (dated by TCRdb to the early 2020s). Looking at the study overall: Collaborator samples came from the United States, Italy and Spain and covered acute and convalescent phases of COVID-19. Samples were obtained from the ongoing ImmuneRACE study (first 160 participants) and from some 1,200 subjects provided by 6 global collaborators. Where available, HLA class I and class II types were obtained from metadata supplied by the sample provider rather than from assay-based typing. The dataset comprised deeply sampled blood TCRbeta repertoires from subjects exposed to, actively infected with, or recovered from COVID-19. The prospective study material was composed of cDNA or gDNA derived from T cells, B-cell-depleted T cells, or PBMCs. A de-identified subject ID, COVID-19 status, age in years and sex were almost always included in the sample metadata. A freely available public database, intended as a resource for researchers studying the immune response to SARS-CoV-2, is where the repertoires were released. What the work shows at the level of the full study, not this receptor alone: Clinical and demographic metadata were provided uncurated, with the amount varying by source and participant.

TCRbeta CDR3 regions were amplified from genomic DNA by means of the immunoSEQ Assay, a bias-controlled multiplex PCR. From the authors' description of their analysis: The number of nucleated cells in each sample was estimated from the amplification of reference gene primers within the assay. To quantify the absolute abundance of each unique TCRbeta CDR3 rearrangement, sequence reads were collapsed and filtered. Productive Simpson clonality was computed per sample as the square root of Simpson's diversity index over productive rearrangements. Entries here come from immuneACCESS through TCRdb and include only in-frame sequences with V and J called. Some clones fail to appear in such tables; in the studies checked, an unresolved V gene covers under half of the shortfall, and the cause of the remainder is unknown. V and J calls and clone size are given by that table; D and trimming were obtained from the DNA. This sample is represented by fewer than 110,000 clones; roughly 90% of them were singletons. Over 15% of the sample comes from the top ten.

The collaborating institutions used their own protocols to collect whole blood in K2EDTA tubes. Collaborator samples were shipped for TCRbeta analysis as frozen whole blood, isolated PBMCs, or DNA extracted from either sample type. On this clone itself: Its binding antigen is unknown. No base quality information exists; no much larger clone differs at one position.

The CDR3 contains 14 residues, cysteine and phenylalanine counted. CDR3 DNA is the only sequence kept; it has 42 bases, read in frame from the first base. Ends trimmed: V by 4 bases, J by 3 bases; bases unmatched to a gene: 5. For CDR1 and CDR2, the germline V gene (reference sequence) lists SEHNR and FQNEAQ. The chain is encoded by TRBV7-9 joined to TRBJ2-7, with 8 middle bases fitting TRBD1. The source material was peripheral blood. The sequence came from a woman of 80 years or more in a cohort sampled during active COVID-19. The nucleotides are TGTGCCAGCAGCTCCGGACAGGGACACTACGAGCAGTACTTC. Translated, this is CASSSGQGHYEQYF.